The rows below give T cell receptor beta chains drawn from one sample of a study of beta chain features in type 1 diabetes. This table comes from immunoSEQ multiplex PCR, and its TCRdb copy is limited to in-frame clones, with some not included. This sample has some 640,000 clones, with around an eighth found just once. The sequencing input was naive CD4+ T cells from blood. These receptors were obtained from a man aged 18 to 29 with type 1 diabetes. Each CDR3 is given with its conserved first and last residue. D genes are given only for firm matches. Size is stated for part of the rows, as once, few or many counts, or as a class when the clone is expanded.

j_call: TRBJ2-1
v_call: TRBV7-2
d_call: TRBD2
clone_size: few
cdr3_aa: CASSSTSGGWDEQFF
cdr3_nt: TGTGCCAGCAGCTCGACTAGCGGGGGTTGGGACGAGCAGTTCTTC

j_call: TRBJ2-3
v_call: TRBV4-2
d_call: TRBD2
clone_size: few
cdr3_aa: CASQQTSEHTDTQYF
cdr3_nt: TGTGCCAGCCAACAAACTAGCGAACACACAGATACGCAGTATTTT

j_call: TRBJ2-3
v_call: TRBV7-2
d_call: TRBD2
clone_size: .
cdr3_aa: CASSLTAGVTDTQYF
cdr3_nt: TGTGCCAGCAGCTTAACGGCGGGGGTCACAGATACGCAGTATTTT

j_call: TRBJ2-1
v_call: TRBV29-1
d_call: .
clone_size: .
cdr3_aa: CSVVGGGDEQFF
cdr3_nt: TGCAGCGTTGTTGGCGGCGGGGATGAGCAGTTCTTC

j_call: TRBJ2-3
v_call: TRBV30
d_call: .
clone_size: few
cdr3_aa: CAWSGPRAGRTTDTQYF
cdr3_nt: TGTGCCTGGAGTGGTCCTCGGGCAGGGCGTACCACAGATACGCAGTATTTT

j_call: TRBJ1-4
v_call: TRBV6-5
d_call: .
clone_size: .
cdr3_aa: CASSYSRETKLFF
cdr3_nt: TGTGCCAGCAGTTACTCACGCGAGACGAAACTGTTTTTT

j_call: TRBJ1-2
v_call: TRBV2
d_call: .
clone_size: few
cdr3_aa: CASFRPSYGYTF
cdr3_nt: TGTGCCAGTTTTAGGCCTTCTTATGGCTACACCTTC

j_call: TRBJ2-3
v_call: TRBV29-1
d_call: .
clone_size: .
cdr3_aa: CSVEDQGSTDTQYF
cdr3_nt: TGCAGCGTTGAAGATCAGGGCAGCACAGATACGCAGTATTTT

j_call: TRBJ2-7
v_call: TRBV27
d_call: .
clone_size: .
cdr3_aa: CASSLGSPRTYEQYF
cdr3_nt: TGTGCCAGCAGTTTAGGATCCCCGCGAACCTACGAGCAGTACTTC

j_call: TRBJ2-7
v_call: TRBV9
d_call: .
clone_size: few
cdr3_aa: CASSEERGEQYF
cdr3_nt: TGTGCCAGCAGCGAGGAGAGGGGCGAGCAGTACTTC

j_call: TRBJ2-1
v_call: TRBV5-1
d_call: .
clone_size: .
cdr3_aa: CASKQDQAYNEQFF
cdr3_nt: TGCGCCAGTAAACAGGACCAAGCCTACAATGAGCAGTTCTTC

j_call: TRBJ1-1
v_call: TRBV4-1
d_call: .
clone_size: few
cdr3_aa: CASSPASTGRTEAFF
cdr3_nt: TGCGCCAGCAGCCCTGCCTCCACAGGGCGGACTGAAGCTTTCTTT

j_call: TRBJ2-5
v_call: TRBV2
d_call: .
clone_size: .
cdr3_aa: CASSEDNRQETQYF
cdr3_nt: TGTGCCAGCAGTGAAGATAACAGGCAAGAGACCCAGTACTTC

j_call: TRBJ2-3
v_call: TRBV5-1
d_call: .
clone_size: .
cdr3_aa: CASSFVTGTTDTQYF
cdr3_nt: TGCGCCAGCAGCTTTGTCACTGGAACTACAGATACGCAGTATTTT

j_call: TRBJ1-1
v_call: TRBV7-3
d_call: TRBD1
clone_size: few
cdr3_aa: CASSSFPGQSYTEAFF
cdr3_nt: TGTGCCAGCAGCTCTTTTCCGGGACAGTCCTACACTGAAGCTTTCTTT

j_call: TRBJ2-7
v_call: TRBV7-2
d_call: .
clone_size: few
cdr3_aa: CASGTYKTSRAVHEQYF
cdr3_nt: TGTGCCAGCGGAACCTATAAAACGTCCAGGGCGGTCCACGAGCAGTACTTC

j_call: TRBJ2-5
v_call: TRBV11-2
d_call: TRBD2
clone_size: .
cdr3_aa: CASGPLSGSSWTQYF
cdr3_nt: TGTGCCAGTGGGCCTTTAAGCGGGAGCTCGTGGACCCAGTACTTC

j_call: TRBJ1-2
v_call: TRBV6-5
d_call: .
clone_size: few
cdr3_aa: CASSYNGNYGYTF
cdr3_nt: TGTGCCAGCAGTTACAACGGGAACTATGGCTACACCTTC

j_call: TRBJ2-5
v_call: TRBV13
d_call: .
clone_size: .
cdr3_aa: CASSSGAGETQYF
cdr3_nt: TGTGCCAGCAGCTCCGGAGCCGGGGAGACCCAGTACTTC

j_call: TRBJ2-1
v_call: TRBV15
d_call: TRBD2
clone_size: .
cdr3_aa: CATSRVRAGGPNEQFF
cdr3_nt: TGTGCCACCAGCAGAGTTAGAGCGGGGGGGCCGAATGAGCAGTTCTTC

j_call: TRBJ1-4
v_call: TRBV9
d_call: .
clone_size: few
cdr3_aa: CASSIEVAGKLFF
cdr3_nt: TGTGCCAGCAGCATCGAGGTTGCTGGAAAACTGTTTTTT

j_call: TRBJ1-2
v_call: TRBV28
d_call: TRBD1
clone_size: .
cdr3_aa: CASSPGTVHGYTF
cdr3_nt: TGTGCCAGCAGTCCTGGGACAGTCCATGGCTACACCTTC

j_call: TRBJ2-2
v_call: TRBV7-9
d_call: .
clone_size: few
cdr3_aa: CASSTGELFF
cdr3_nt: TGTGCCAGCAGCACCGGGGAGCTGTTTTTT

j_call: TRBJ2-1
v_call: TRBV19
d_call: .
clone_size: few
cdr3_aa: CASSPLPGGTYNEQFF
cdr3_nt: TGTGCCAGTAGTCCTCTTCCGGGGGGCACCTACAATGAGCAGTTCTTC